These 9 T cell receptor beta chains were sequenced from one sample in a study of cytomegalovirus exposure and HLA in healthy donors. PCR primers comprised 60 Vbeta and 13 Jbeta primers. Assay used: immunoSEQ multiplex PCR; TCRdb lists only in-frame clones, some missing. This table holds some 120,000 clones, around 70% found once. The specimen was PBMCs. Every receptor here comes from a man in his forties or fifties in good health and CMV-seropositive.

CDR3 region: CASSALAGRADTQYF. CDR3 in DNA: TGTGCCAGCTCCGCACTAGCGGGAAGGGCAGATACGCAGTATTTT. V usage is TRBV11-1 and J usage is TRBJ2-3; 10 bases agree with TRBD2. Germline V gene data show CDR1 as SGHAT and CDR2 as FQDESV (reference sequence). J lost 4 bases, V lost 8 bases, and 9 bases had no gene match. The CDR3 spans 15 residues.

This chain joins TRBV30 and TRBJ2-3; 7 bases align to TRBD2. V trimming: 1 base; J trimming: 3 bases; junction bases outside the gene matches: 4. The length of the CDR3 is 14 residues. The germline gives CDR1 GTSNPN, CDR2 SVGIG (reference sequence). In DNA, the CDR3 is TGTGCCTGGAGTGGGACTAGGTTTACAGATACGCAGTATTTT. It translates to CAWSGTRFTDTQYF. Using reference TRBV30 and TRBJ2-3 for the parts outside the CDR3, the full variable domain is SQTIHQWPATLVQPVGSPLSLECTVEGTSNPNLYWYRQAAGRGLQLLFYSVGIGQISSEVPQNLSASRPQDRQFILSSKKLLLSDSGFYLCAWSGTRFTDTQYFGPGTRLTVL.

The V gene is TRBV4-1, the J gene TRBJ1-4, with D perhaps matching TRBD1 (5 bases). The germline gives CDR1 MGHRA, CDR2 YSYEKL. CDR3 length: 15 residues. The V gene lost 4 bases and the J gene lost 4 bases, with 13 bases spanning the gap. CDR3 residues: CASSPGRASNEKLFF. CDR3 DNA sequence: TGCGCCAGCAGCCCCGGCAGGGCGAGTAATGAAAAACTGTTTTTT.

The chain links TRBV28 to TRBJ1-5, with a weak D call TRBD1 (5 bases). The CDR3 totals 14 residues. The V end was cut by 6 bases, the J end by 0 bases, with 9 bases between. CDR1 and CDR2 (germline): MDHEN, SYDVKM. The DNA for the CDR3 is TGTGCCAGCAGACTCAGGGATAGCAATCAGCCCCAGCATTTT. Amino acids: CASRLRDSNQPQHF.

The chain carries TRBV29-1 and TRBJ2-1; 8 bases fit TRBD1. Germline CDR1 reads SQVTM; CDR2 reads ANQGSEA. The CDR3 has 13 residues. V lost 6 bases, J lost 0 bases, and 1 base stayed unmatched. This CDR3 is CSVQGGSYNEQFF. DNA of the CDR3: TGCAGCGTACAGGGGGGCTCCTACAATGAGCAGTTCTTC.

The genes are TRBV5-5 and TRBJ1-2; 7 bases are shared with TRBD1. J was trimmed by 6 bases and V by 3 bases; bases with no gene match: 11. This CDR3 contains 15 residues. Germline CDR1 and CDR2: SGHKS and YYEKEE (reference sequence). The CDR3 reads CASSSQTGSRNGYTF. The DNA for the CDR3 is TGTGCCAGCAGCTCACAGACAGGGTCCCGGAATGGCTACACCTTC.

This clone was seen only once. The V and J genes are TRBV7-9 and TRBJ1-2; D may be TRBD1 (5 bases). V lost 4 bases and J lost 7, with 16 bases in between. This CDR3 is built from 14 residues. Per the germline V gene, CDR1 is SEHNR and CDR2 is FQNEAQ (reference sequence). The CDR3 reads CASSSDSNPLGYTF. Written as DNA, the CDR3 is TGTGCCAGCAGCTCTGACAGTAACCCTCTTGGCTACACCTTC.

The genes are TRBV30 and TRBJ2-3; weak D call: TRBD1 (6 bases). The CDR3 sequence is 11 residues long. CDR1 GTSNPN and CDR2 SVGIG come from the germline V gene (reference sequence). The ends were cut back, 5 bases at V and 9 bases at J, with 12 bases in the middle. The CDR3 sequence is CAWGTGLTQYF. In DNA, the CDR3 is TGTGCCTGGGGAACAGGGTTAACGCAGTATTTT.

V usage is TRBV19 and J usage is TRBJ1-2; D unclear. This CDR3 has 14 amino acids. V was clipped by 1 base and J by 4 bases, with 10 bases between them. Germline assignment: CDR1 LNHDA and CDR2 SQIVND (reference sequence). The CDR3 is CASSIASQTYGYTF. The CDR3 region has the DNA TGTGCCAGTAGTATAGCATCACAGACCTATGGCTACACCTTC.